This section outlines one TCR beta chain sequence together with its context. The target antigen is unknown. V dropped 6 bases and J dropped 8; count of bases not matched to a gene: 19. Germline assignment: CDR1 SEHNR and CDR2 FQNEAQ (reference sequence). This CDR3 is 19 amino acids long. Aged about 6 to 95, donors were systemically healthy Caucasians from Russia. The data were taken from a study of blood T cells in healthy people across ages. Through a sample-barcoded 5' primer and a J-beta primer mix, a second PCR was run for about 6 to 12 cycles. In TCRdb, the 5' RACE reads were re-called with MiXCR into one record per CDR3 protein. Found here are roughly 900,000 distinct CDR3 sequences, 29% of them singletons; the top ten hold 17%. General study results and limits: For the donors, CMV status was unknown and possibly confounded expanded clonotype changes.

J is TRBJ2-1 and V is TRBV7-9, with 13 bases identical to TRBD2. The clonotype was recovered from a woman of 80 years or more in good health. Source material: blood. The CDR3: CASRDTSGRAIGDADEQFF. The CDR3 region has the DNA TGTGCCAGCAGGGATACTAGCGGGAGGGCCATTGGGGATGCCGATGAGCAGTTCTTC.